Each of the 18 T cell receptor beta chains below was sequenced from the same sample in a study of blood T cells in healthy people across ages (dated by TCRdb to the mid-2010s). The method behind the library was 5' RACE. The sequencer listed for this sample is Illumina HiSeq 2500. The second PCR ran for about 6 to 11 cycles and used a J-beta primer mix along with a sample-barcoded 5' primer. Using fastp trimming at Q25 and MiXCR clonotype assembly, TCRdb reanalyzed the public sequencing data and kept in-frame beta chains. Rows with one shared CDR3 protein collapse into an entry with the most common genes and DNA. Present in this sample are 1.5 million to 2 million distinct CDR3 sequences, 49% of which were seen just once. In total, the top ten clones hold 2.1% of the sample. Sample: blood. These receptors were taken from a woman between 40 and 50 years old in good health.

This clonotype was seen a few times. The chain is built from TRBV20-1 and TRBJ2-1; the D gene is possibly TRBD1 (5 bases). The CDR3 length is 14 residues. V gave up 0 bases and J gave up 8 bases, with 14 bases separating them. CDR1 is DFQATT, CDR2 SNEGSKA, per germline (reference sequence). CDR3 DNA sequence: TGCAGTGCTAGAGATCAGGGCGTGTCCGATGAGCAGTTCTTC. Translating it yields CSARDQGVSDEQFF.

This clonotype was seen a single time. This chain connects TRBV9 to TRBJ2-3; 7 bases match TRBD2. Germline values: CDR1 SGDLS, CDR2 YYNGEE. The CDR3 covers 17 residues. J lost 2 bases, V lost 0 bases, and 9 bases had no gene match. DNA for the CDR3: TGTGCCAGCAGCGTAGAGGCAGTGGGGGGGTTCACAGATACGCAGTATTTT. It encodes CASSVEAVGGFTDTQYF. Full variable domain (outside the CDR3, taken from reference TRBV9 and TRBJ2-3): DSGVTQTPKHLITATGQRVTLRCSPRSGDLSVYWYQQSLDQGLQFLIQYYNGEERAKGNILERFSAQQFPDLHSELNLSSLELGDSALYFCASSVEAVGGFTDTQYFGPGTRLTVL.

V and J are TRBV6-5 and TRBJ1-1, with D perhaps matching TRBD1 (5 bases). Deletions cut 10 bases from V and 1 base from J, with 22 bases between. CDR1 and CDR2 (germline): MNHEY, SVGAGI. This CDR3 spans 16 amino acids. CDR3 protein: CATSGRGESKNTEAFF. DNA of the CDR3: TGTGCCACCTCGGGGAGGGGCGAATCCAAGAACACTGAAGCTTTCTTT.

As for this clonotype: The junction departs from germline at one end; a sequencing error may be responsible. The V and J genes are TRBV28 and TRBJ2-5; either TRBD1 or TRBD2 may fit D (5 bases each). Germline assignment: CDR1 MDHEN and CDR2 SYDVKM. CDR3 length: 13 residues. The CDR3 DNA reads TGTGTCAGCAGTTTCATGGGGGACGAGACCCAGTACTTC. It yields the protein CVSSFMGDETQYF. Filled out from reference TRBV28 and TRBJ2-5, the complete variable domain reads DVKVTQSSRYLVKRTGEKVFLECVQDMDHENMFWYRQDPGLGLRLIYFSYDVKMKEKGDIPEGYSVSREKKERFSLILESASTNQTSMYLCVSSFMGDETQYFGPGTRLLVL.

For this clonotype: Compared with germline, one end of the junction differs, possibly owing to a read error. The chain uses TRBV10-3 and TRBJ1-2; D gene ambiguous. CDR3 length: 12 amino acids. Per germline, CDR1 ENHRY and CDR2 SYGVKD. The CDR3 protein is CAIGEDTYGYTF. In nucleotides, the CDR3 is TGTGCCATCGGTGAAGACACATATGGCTACACCTTC.

The J gene is TRBJ2-5, the V gene TRBV28; 7 nucleotides agree with TRBD1. This CDR3 spans 14 amino acids. V gave up 5 bases and J gave up 2 bases; unmatched junction bases: 5. Germline V lookup: CDR1 MDHEN, CDR2 SYDVKM. The CDR3 DNA reads TGTGCCAGCAGTCGACAGGGCCAACAAGAGACCCAGTACTTC. This gives the protein CASSRQGQQETQYF.

The chain recombines TRBV12-3 or TRBV12-4 with TRBJ2-1, with D perhaps being TRBD1 or TRBD2 (6 bases each). The CDR3 is made up of 14 amino acids. The V end lost 10 bases, the J end lost 6 bases, and 19 bases lay between the germline ends. The CDR3 reads CANRDPGASNEQFF. DNA of the CDR3: TGTGCCAACAGGGATCCGGGAGCGAGCAATGAGCAGTTCTTC.

This chain links TRBV21-1 with TRBJ2-5. TRBV21-1 is recorded as a pseudogene. This CDR3 is 10 amino acids long. CDR3 in DNA: TGTGCCAGCAGCACGGAGAAGCAGTACTTC. Translated: CASSTEKQYF.

The CDR3 DNA sequence: TGTGCCAGCACGATGAGAAGAGAGTCGCGGGAGACCCAGTACTTC. Translating gives CASTMRRESRETQYF. V is TRBV21-1 and J is TRBJ2-5; the table's D call of TRBD2 was not tested on the DNA. TRBV21-1 is listed as a pseudogene. The CDR3 has 15 residues.

This rearrangement joins TRBV11-2 to TRBJ2-5; 8 bases are shared with TRBD1. V lost 5 bases, J lost 2 bases, and 7 bases stayed unmatched. CDR1 is SGHAT and CDR2 is FQNNGV in the germline V gene. The CDR3 totals 15 residues. The CDR3 reads CASSPTGTGQETQYF. CDR3 nucleotide sequence: TGTGCCAGCAGCCCTACCGGGACAGGACAAGAGACCCAGTACTTC.

The chain uses TRBV13 and TRBJ1-6; D not certain. V shed 4 bases and J shed 5 bases, with 18 bases lying between them. The CDR3 covers 17 residues. Germline V lookup: CDR1 PRHDT, CDR2 FYEKMQ (reference sequence). In DNA form, the CDR3 reads TGTGCCAGCAGCTCTAACCCCCGGCTGCGCCATAATTCACCCCTCCACTTT. It translates to CASSSNPRLRHNSPLHF.

This sequence joins TRBV7-6 and TRBJ2-4, with 10 positions matching TRBD2. CDR3 length: 14 amino acids. Germline V gives CDR1 SGHVS, CDR2 FNYEAQ. Trimming cost V 3 bases and J 11 bases; bases outside gene matches: 7. CDR3 sequence (DNA): TGTGCCAGCAGCTTGGGTACTAGCGGGGCGGTTCAGTACTTC. Its protein is CASSLGTSGAVQYF.

This clonotype was seen a single time. The V call is TRBV7-9, the J call TRBJ1-1, with TRBD1 matching 8 bases. This CDR3 is built from 13 residues. In germline, CDR1 is SEHNR, CDR2 FQNEAQ (reference sequence). J was trimmed by 7 bases and V by 5 bases; bases with no gene match: 6. CDR3 in DNA: TGTGCCAGCAGCCTGGGACAGGCTAATGAAGCTTTCTTT. The encoded protein is CASSLGQANEAFF.

The V gene is TRBV5-1, the J gene TRBJ2-7, with D uncertain. The germline V and J ends were trimmed by 0 bases and 5 bases, with 12 bases remaining between them. Germline V gene data show CDR1 as SGHRS and CDR2 as YFSETQ. The CDR3 extends over 14 amino acids. As DNA, the CDR3 is TGCGCCAGCAGCTTGGCTAGGTATCCAAACGAGCAGTACTTC. It is translated as CASSLARYPNEQYF.

The chain carries TRBV28 and TRBJ1-5; 12 bases map to TRBD1. With V trimmed by 8 bases and J by 5 bases, 10 bases remained unmatched. This CDR3 spans 16 amino acids. Per the germline V gene, CDR1 is MDHEN and CDR2 is SYDVKM. The CDR3 loop reads CASSIRGQGAYQPQHF. The CDR3, as DNA: TGTGCCAGCTCAATTCGGGGACAGGGGGCGTATCAGCCCCAGCATTTT. Full variable domain (missing parts from reference TRBV28 and TRBJ1-5): DVKVTQSSRYLVKRTGEKVFLECVQDMDHENMFWYRQDPGLGLRLIYFSYDVKMKEKGDIPEGYSVSREKKERFSLILESASTNQTSMYLCASSIRGQGAYQPQHFGDGTRLSIL.

This chain uses TRBV6-6 with TRBJ2-7; maybe TRBD1 (6 bases). With the DNA end fitting TRBJ2-5 better, the J assignment may be wrong. CDR1 and CDR2 (germline): MNHNY, SVGAGI (reference sequence). The CDR3 is 13 amino acids. Here the CDR3 DNA reads TGTGCCAGCACAGGGGAACCCTTCCGGACCCAGTACTTC. This encodes CASTGEPFRTQYF.

This chain links TRBV9 with TRBJ2-7; TRBD1 aligns across 9 bases. V was clipped by 0 bases and J by 9 bases; unmatched bases: 10. The CDR3 totals 15 residues. The germline V gene has CDR1 SGDLS and CDR2 YYNGEE. DNA of the CDR3: TGTGCCAGCAGCGTAGAGGGGACAGGGTTCTCCGGGCAGTACTTC. As protein: CASSVEGTGFSGQYF.

The chain links TRBV19 to TRBJ2-6; maybe TRBD1 (6 bases). Trimming pared 3 bases from V and 0 bases from J, leaving 21 bases between. Germline CDR1 and CDR2: LNHDA and SQIVND (reference sequence). The CDR3 extends over 20 amino acids. The CDR3 bases are TGTGCCAGTAGTATTTTCCCGGACAGCTCGATTTACTCTGGGGCCAACGTCCTGACTTTC. Residues: CASSIFPDSSIYSGANVLTF.